This T cell receptor (beta chain) was obtained from a study of technical replicates of blood from several donors. The CDR3 loop spans 14 amino acids. With 2 bases removed from V and 7 bases from J, the gap between germline ends came to 14 bases. Germline V gene sequence: CDR1 MGHDK, CDR2 SYGVNS. This table comes from immunoSEQ multiplex PCR, and its TCRdb copy is limited to in-frame clones, with some not included. The repertoire holds 87,000 or so clones, with around 92% as singletons. The genes are TRBV25-1 and TRBJ2-5; D not resolved. The sample comprised T cells isolated from PBMCs. This TCR came from a human donor in good health. The CDR3 sequence is CASSETEDLWTQYF. For the CDR3, the DNA is TGTGCCAGCAGTGAAACTGAGGATTTATGGACCCAGTACTTC. The entire variable domain, with the rest obtained from reference TRBV25-1 and TRBJ2-5, is as follows: EADIYQTPRYLVIGTGKKITLECSQTMGHDKMYWYQQDPGMELHLIHYSYGVNSTEKGDLSSESTVSRIRTEHFPLTLESARPSHTSQYLCASSETEDLWTQYFGPGTRLLVL.